The 6 T cell receptor beta chains reported below all come from one sample, sequenced in a study of cytomegalovirus exposure and HLA in healthy donors. A multiplex PCR was run with 60 Vbeta primers and 13 Jbeta primers. Using immunoSEQ multiplex PCR, the repertoire was profiled, and TCRdb retains in-frame clones only, with some absent. The table lists tens of thousands of clones, around 80% of them singletons. The sequencing sample was made of PBMCs. The origin of the receptors is a man aged 45-60 years in good health and CMV-seronegative.

V and J are TRBV30 and TRBJ1-5; 9 bases fit TRBD1. The germline gives CDR1 GTSNPN, CDR2 SVGIG (reference sequence). The CDR3 sequence is 15 residues long. Trimming removed 2 bases from V and 6 bases from J; junction bases left unmatched: 8. The CDR3 nucleotides are TGTGCCTGGAGTCACAGGGGGCGCGGGGTTCAGCCCCAGCATTTT. This gives the protein CAWSHRGRGVQPQHF. Drawing the rest from reference TRBV30 and TRBJ1-5, the complete variable domain is SQTIHQWPATLVQPVGSPLSLECTVEGTSNPNLYWYRQAAGRGLQLLFYSVGIGQISSEVPQNLSASRPQDRQFILSSKKLLLSDSGFYLCAWSHRGRGVQPQHFGDGTRLSIL.

The chain joins TRBV11-2 to TRBJ1-4, with TRBD1 identical over 8 bases. This CDR3 spans 15 amino acids. Germline V gene data show CDR1 as SGHAT and CDR2 as FQNNGV. Trimming removed 5 bases from V and 2 bases from J; junction bases left unmatched: 4. The CDR3 here is CASSRQGATNEKLFF. The CDR3 bases are TGTGCCAGCAGCCGCCAGGGGGCGACTAATGAAAAACTGTTTTTT. Looking up the rest from reference TRBV11-2 and TRBJ1-4 gives the full variable domain: EAGVAQSPRYKIIEKRQSVAFWCNPISGHATLYWYQQILGQGPKLLIQFQNNGVVDDSQLPKDRFSAERLKGVDSTLKIQPAKLEDSAVYLCASSRQGATNEKLFFGSGTQLSVL.

The table lists this clone with a count of one. The CDR3 is CASSYRQGAAYEQYF. Here the CDR3 DNA reads TGTGCCAGCAGTTATCGACAGGGGGCGGCCTACGAGCAGTACTTC. J is TRBJ2-7 and V is TRBV6-5; TRBD1 matches at 10 bases. The V and J ends lost 3 bases and 2 bases, in that order; junction bases with no gene match: 4. CDR1 is MNHEY, CDR2 SVGAGI, per germline. This CDR3 region has 15 residues.

V gene TRBV19 combines with J gene TRBJ2-1; 13 bases fit TRBD2. Germline V gene lookup returns CDR1 LNHDA and CDR2 SQIVND (reference sequence). The CDR3 spans 19 residues. Losses at the gene ends were 6 bases for V and 0 bases for J; bases not matched to a gene: 11. CDR3 coding DNA: TGTGCCAGTAGCCCCCCGGGACTAGCGGGAAGGAGCTCCTACAATGAGCAGTTCTTC. As protein: CASSPPGLAGRSSYNEQFF.

The count of this clone is one. The chain recombines TRBV7-2 with TRBJ1-2; 10 bases fit TRBD1. The CDR3 runs to 14 residues. The J segment lost 8 bases and the V segment lost 5 bases, leaving 8 bases of the junction unmatched. Germline-derived CDR1 and CDR2 are SGHTA and FQGNSA. DNA for the CDR3: TGTGCCAGCAGCCACAGACAGGGGGCGTCGGGCTACACCTTC. Translated, it gives CASSHRQGASGYTF.

This clone turned up a few times. The J gene is TRBJ2-3, the V gene TRBV27; 9 bases are shared with TRBD2. Germline V lookup: CDR1 MNHEY, CDR2 SMNVEV (reference sequence). This CDR3 is 15 amino acids long. The V and J ends lost 0 bases and 13 bases, in that order; junction bases with no gene match: 11. For the CDR3, the DNA is TGTGCCAGCAGTTTATCGTTGCGGGGGGGCCTTAAGGAGTATTTT. Encoded protein: CASSLSLRGGLKEYF.